The rows below give T cell receptor beta chains drawn from one sample of a study of cytomegalovirus exposure and HLA in healthy donors. Method: immunoSEQ multiplex PCR; TCRdb's copy keeps in-frame clones and lacks some. The sample lists roughly 170,000 clones; more than 70% were seen once. Source material: PBMCs. Receptors originate from a girl between 5 and 17 years old in good health and CMV-seronegative. CDR3s include the opening cysteine and the closing phenylalanine or tryptophan. D genes are given only for firm matches. Expanded clones are given a class, and other clones once, few, many or no size at all.

V gene	clone size	J gene	D gene	CDR3 protein	CDR3 DNA
TRBV5-1	NA	TRBJ1-4	TRBD1	CASSSSRGEDPTNEKLFF	TGCGCCAGCAGCTCCTCCAGGGGGGAAGATCCAACTAATGAAAAACTGTTTTTT
TRBV27	NA	TRBJ2-7	NA	CASSSQVIPYEQYF	TGTGCCAGCAGTTCTCAGGTTATCCCCTACGAGCAGTACTTC
TRBV5-6	NA	TRBJ1-1	NA	CASSSASWTEAFF	TGTGCCAGCAGCTCAGCTAGCTGGACTGAAGCTTTCTTT
TRBV7-3	few	TRBJ2-1	TRBD2	CASSETGSGGRQFF	TGTGCCAGCAGCGAAACGGGGAGCGGGGGGCGTCAGTTCTTC
TRBV9	NA	TRBJ1-1	NA	CASSPQVGTEAFF	TGTGCCAGCAGCCCTCAGGTGGGCACTGAAGCTTTCTTT
TRBV6-4	many	TRBJ2-2	NA	CASSDSAGGAGTGELFF	TGTGCCAGCAGTGACTCGGCAGGAGGGGCGGGCACCGGGGAGCTGTTTTTT
TRBV29-1	NA	TRBJ1-1	TRBD1	CSVPPDRGNTEAFF	TGCAGCGTTCCCCCTGACAGGGGGAACACTGAAGCTTTCTTT
TRBV6-1	NA	TRBJ2-7	TRBD1	CASSVTGAPGYEQYF	TGTGCCAGCAGCGTCACAGGGGCCCCTGGGTACGAGCAGTACTTC
TRBV4-2	NA	TRBJ2-5	TRBD2	CASSPATSGGETQYF	TGTGCCAGCAGCCCCGCAACTAGCGGGGGAGAGACCCAGTACTTC
TRBV2	NA	TRBJ2-2	NA	CASSLEGDTGELFF	TGTGCCAGCAGTCTAGAGGGCGATACCGGGGAGCTGTTTTTT
TRBV10-3	few	TRBJ2-1	TRBD2	CAIKNSGLSYNEQFF	TGTGCCATCAAAAATAGCGGGCTCTCCTACAATGAGCAGTTCTTC
TRBV30	NA	TRBJ2-2	TRBD1	CAWSAWTGRTGELFF	TGTGCCTGGAGTGCCTGGACAGGTCGGACCGGGGAGCTGTTTTTT
TRBV5-4	NA	TRBJ1-1	TRBD1	CASRNRGDTEAFF	TGTGCCAGCAGGAACAGGGGGGACACTGAAGCTTTCTTT
TRBV7-6	NA	TRBJ1-2	TRBD1	CASSASRTGIGYTF	TGTGCCAGCAGCGCTAGCCGGACAGGGATCGGCTACACCTTC
TRBV7-9	NA	TRBJ1-2	TRBD1	CASSQGTGRGYTF	TGTGCCAGCAGCCAAGGGACAGGGCGGGGCTACACCTTC
TRBV2	few	TRBJ2-1	NA	CASSEGRLGQGKFF	TGTGCCAGCAGTGAAGGAAGGCTAGGCCAGGGGAAGTTCTTC
TRBV6-5	NA	TRBJ1-2	NA	CASSYLGLSDYGYTF	TGTGCCAGCAGTTACCTAGGACTTTCGGACTATGGCTACACCTTC
TRBV4-1	NA	TRBJ1-5	NA	CASSQDRGQGISNQPQHF	TGCGCCAGCAGCCAAGATCGAGGCCAGGGAATCAGCAATCAGCCCCAGCATTTT
TRBV29-1	once	TRBJ2-1	TRBD1	CSVEDQGTGLDEQFF	TGCAGCGTTGAAGATCAAGGGACAGGGTTGGATGAGCAGTTCTTC
TRBV5-1	NA	TRBJ2-5	TRBD2	CASSTGGLAGVGAQYF	TGCGCCAGCAGCACTGGGGGACTAGCGGGGGTTGGGGCCCAGTACTTC
TRBV7-9	NA	TRBJ1-1	NA	CASSTETAHTEAFF	TGTGCCAGCAGCACAGAAACGGCCCACACTGAAGCTTTCTTT
TRBV10-3	few	TRBJ1-2	NA	CAISENRDNYGYTF	TGTGCCATCAGTGAGAACAGGGATAACTATGGCTACACCTTC
TRBV5-8	NA	TRBJ1-2	NA	CASSITGNYGYTF	TGTGCCAGCAGCATCACAGGGAACTATGGCTACACCTTC
TRBV30	NA	TRBJ2-1	TRBD2	CAWMSQTSGGGYEQFF	TGTGCCTGGATGAGTCAGACTAGCGGGGGGGGATATGAGCAGTTCTTC
TRBV5-1	NA	TRBJ2-1	NA	CASREEGPPEFF	TGCGCCAGCAGGGAGGAGGGGCCACCAGAGTTCTTC
TRBV4-2	NA	TRBJ2-1	TRBD1	CASSQQGAINEQFF	TGTGCCAGCAGCCAACAGGGGGCTATCAATGAGCAGTTCTTC
TRBV5-1	NA	TRBJ1-6	TRBD1	CASSSRGRDSPLHF	TGCGCCAGCAGCTCCAGGGGGCGGGATTCACCCCTCCACTTT
TRBV4-1	NA	TRBJ2-7	NA	CASSPAGLTYEQYF	TGCGCCAGCAGCCCAGCGGGCCTAACGTACGAGCAGTACTTC
TRBV5-1	NA	TRBJ2-1	TRBD1	CASSFDRGEQFF	TGCGCCAGCAGCTTCGACAGGGGAGAGCAGTTCTTC
TRBV2	NA	TRBJ1-2	TRBD1	CASSMGQGFFGYTF	TGTGCCAGCAGTATGGGACAGGGGTTTTTTGGCTACACCTTC